This T cell receptor beta chain is drawn from a study of shared clonotypes between healthy human individuals. The assay was run at deep level. Libraries were prepared by immunoSEQ multiplex PCR; TCRdb keeps only in-frame clonotypes and omits some of them. The sample records roughly 1,500,000 clones, around 98% being singletons. CDR1 is MDHEN, CDR2 SYDVKM, per germline. The V and J ends lost 3 bases and 0 bases, in that order; junction bases with no gene match: 5. This CDR3 comprises 17 residues. The sample was naive CD4+ T cells sorted from blood. Subset in this sample: CD45RA+ positively selected. The chain is built from TRBV28 and TRBJ1-3, with TRBD1 matching over 10 bases. The TCR was taken from a man under 40 in good health. CDR3 sequence: CASSFRTGGYSGNTIYF. DNA of the CDR3: TGTGCCAGCAGTTTCCGGACAGGGGGATACTCTGGAAACACCATATATTTT.